Described below is a single T cell receptor beta chain sequence and its context. What it binds is not known. This specimen comes from a study of T cell responses to AZD1222 COVID-19 vaccine. Here immunoSEQ multiplex PCR was the method, and the copy in TCRdb shows in-frame clones only, minus some. Of some 150,000 clones listed, approximately 90% are singletons. Notes on the study in general: Targets within unmutated variant regions were reportedly found for nearly half of spike-specific TCRs.

CDR3 length: 16 amino acids. CDR1 is LGHDT, CDR2 YNNKEL, per germline (reference sequence). The trim removed 1 base at V and 1 base at J, leaving 3 bases unmatched. This specimen was peripheral blood, taken on day 0 of AZD1222 vaccination. The chain combines TRBV3-1 (or the pseudogene TRBV3-2) with TRBJ2-2; 7 positions agree with TRBD2. This clonotype was sampled from an adult in good health. In DNA, the CDR3 is TGTGCCAGCAGCCAAGGGGGCGGGAGGAACACCGGGGAGCTGTTTTTT. Protein: CASSQGGGRNTGELFF.